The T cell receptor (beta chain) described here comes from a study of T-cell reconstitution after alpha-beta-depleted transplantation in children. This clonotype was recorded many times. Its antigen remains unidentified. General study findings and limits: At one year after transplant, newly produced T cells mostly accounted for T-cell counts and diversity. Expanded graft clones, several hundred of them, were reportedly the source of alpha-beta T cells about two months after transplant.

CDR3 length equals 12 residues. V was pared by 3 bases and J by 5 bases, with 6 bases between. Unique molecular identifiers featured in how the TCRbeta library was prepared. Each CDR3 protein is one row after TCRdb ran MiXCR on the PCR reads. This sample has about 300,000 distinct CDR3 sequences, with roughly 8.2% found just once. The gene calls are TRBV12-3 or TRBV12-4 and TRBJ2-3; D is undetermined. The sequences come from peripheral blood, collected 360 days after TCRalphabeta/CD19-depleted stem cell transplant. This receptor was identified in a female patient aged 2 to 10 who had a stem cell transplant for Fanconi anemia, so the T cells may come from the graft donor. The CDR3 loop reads CASSFWGDTQYF. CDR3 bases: TGTGCCAGCAGTTTTTGGGGAGATACGCAGTATTTT.